This passage covers 18 T cell receptor beta chains from one sample sequenced in a study of CXCR3-negative and CXCR3-positive naive CD8 T cells. UMI-labeled 5' RACE TRB cDNA libraries were prepared from the cells. TCRdb re-called the 5' RACE reads; one entry per CDR3 protein, DNA not given. The listing records 65,000 to 75,000 distinct CDR3 sequences. Findings of the study overall: Hydrophobicity of TRB CDR3s was greater in CXCR3-positive naive cells than in CXCR3-negative naive cells.

These receptors are not linked to any known antigen. Sequenced: naive CXCR3+ CD8+ T cells from blood. The subset denotes: CD45RO-CCR7+CD27+CD95- naive CD8+ T cells expressing CXCR3 (TNR3+). The receptors were sampled from a human donor in good health. Some clones in this sample may be carry-over from other donors' samples.

The chain joins TRBV29-1 to TRBJ2-7; TCRdb picks TRBD1, but there is no DNA to check that call. There are 11 residues in the CDR3. The germline gives CDR1 SQVTM, CDR2 ANQGSEA. The CDR3 spells CSGTGSGEQYF.

The V and J genes are TRBV27 and TRBJ2-7; TCRdb's D call of TRBD2 is untestable without DNA. The CDR3 has 16 amino acids. The germline V gene has CDR1 MNHEY and CDR2 SMNVEV (reference sequence). The CDR3 is CASSLWSGGGAYEQYF.

This chain links TRBV29-1 with TRBJ2-7; without DNA, the TCRdb call of TRBD2 cannot be checked. The CDR3 extends over 12 amino acids. CDR1 and CDR2 from the germline V gene are SQVTM and ANQGSEA. The CDR3 reads CSVGNRGFEQYF.

The chain joins TRBV10-1 to TRBJ2-5; the D call of TRBD1 rests on TCRdb alone, since no DNA is present to check it. From germline, CDR1 is WNHNN and CDR2 SYGVQD (reference sequence). The CDR3 contains 15 residues. The CDR3 reads CASSGTTGIAETQYF.

V is TRBV7-2 and J is TRBJ2-2; TCRdb returns TRBD1, unconfirmable since there is no DNA. The CDR3 contains 17 residues. The germline gives CDR1 SGHTA, CDR2 FQGNSA. The CDR3 reads CASSLWGAESSAGELFF.

The V and J genes are TRBV6-2 or TRBV6-3 and TRBJ2-2; as DNA is missing, the TRBD2 call by TCRdb cannot be tested. The V gene's germline CDR1 is MNHEY and CDR2 SVGEGT. The CDR3 is made up of 14 amino acids. The CDR3: CATKAGADTGELFF.

The chain recombines TRBV4-2 with TRBJ1-1; the TCRdb call, TRBD1, lacks DNA for checking. Germline V gene data show CDR1 as LGHNA and CDR2 as YNFKEQ. There are 15 residues in the CDR3. The CDR3 sequence is CASSQDGTMNTEAFF.

The CDR3 here is CASSYLRTGSYEQYF. The chain recombines TRBV7-2 with TRBJ2-7; absent DNA, TCRdb's TRBD1 call cannot be checked. Germline loops: CDR1 SGHTA, CDR2 FQGNSA. This CDR3 has 15 amino acids.

The chain links TRBV29-1 to TRBJ1-2. Germline loops: CDR1 SQVTM, CDR2 ANQGSEA. The CDR3 length is 12 residues. This CDR3 reads CSVITANYGYTF.

CDR3 sequence reads: CASRINTGELFF. The rearrangement links TRBV7-3 to TRBJ2-2. This CDR3 is 12 amino acids long. Germline CDR1 reads SGHTA; CDR2 reads FQGTGA.

The chain employs TRBV18 and TRBJ2-3; TCRdb calls TRBD1, which cannot be checked without DNA. The germline V gene has CDR1 KGHSH and CDR2 LQKENI. The CDR3 spans 16 residues. The CDR3: CASSNTGTGATDTQYF.

The V gene is TRBV21-1, the J gene TRBJ2-3; TCRdb indicates TRBD1, and absent DNA this call remains unverified. TRBV21-1 corresponds to a pseudogene. The CDR3 is 14 amino acids. Here the CDR3 reads CASTTPGSTETQYF.

This chain joins TRBV27 and TRBJ1-6; TCRdb indicates TRBD1, and absent DNA this call remains unverified. The germline V gene encodes CDR1 MNHEY and CDR2 SMNVEV (reference sequence). The CDR3 loop spans 14 amino acids. The CDR3 is CASSDRGYNSPLHF.

The genes are TRBV15 and TRBJ2-1; TCRdb's D call of TRBD2 is untestable without DNA. CDR3 size: 16 residues. Germline V gives CDR1 LNHNV, CDR2 YYDKDF (reference sequence). The CDR3: CATGLAGLGSYNEQFF.

The chain combines TRBV6-2 or TRBV6-3 with TRBJ2-1. The germline V gene encodes CDR1 MNHEY and CDR2 SVGEGT. The CDR3 extends over 11 amino acids. CDR3 in amino acids: CASLKYNEQFF.

The rearrangement uses TRBV7-3 and TRBJ2-1. The CDR3 runs to 12 residues. Germline CDR1 and CDR2: SGHTA and FQGTGA. CDR3 sequence reads: CASSLICNEQFF.

V gene TRBV6-6 combines with J gene TRBJ2-1; TCRdb outputs TRBD2, but without DNA this stays unchecked. The germline gives CDR1 MNHNY, CDR2 SVGAGI (reference sequence). The CDR3 runs 14 residues. The CDR3 loop is CAGTSGGILDEQFF.

The CDR3: CSVAGTGESNEQFF. V is TRBV29-1 and J is TRBJ2-1; absent DNA, TCRdb's TRBD1 call cannot be checked. This CDR3 spans 14 amino acids. CDR1 and CDR2 from the germline V gene are SQVTM and ANQGSEA.